This T cell receptor beta chain was recorded in a study of molecular identifiers for immune sequencing clone quantification. TCRdb analysed the PCR reads with MiXCR anew, one entry per CDR3 protein. The repertoire has fewer than 350,000 distinct CDR3 sequences, roughly 24% of them found once; the top ten carry about 0.74%. This clonotype was counted between two and nine times. The CDR3 loop spans 16 amino acids. Trimming removed 2 bases from V and 3 bases from J; junction bases left unmatched: 7. CDR1 is LNHNV, CDR2 YYDKDF, per germline (reference sequence). This chain joins TRBV15 and TRBJ2-7; 10 bases are a match to TRBD1. Specimen: naive CD8+ T cells from blood, with Jurkat cell RNA spiked in. As to subset: FACS-sorted CD8+CD4-CCR7+CD45RA+ naive T cells. This receptor was taken from a human donor in good health. Some libraries in this study had Jurkat cell RNA spiked in. The CDR3 DNA reads TGTGCCACCAGCAGATCCCCCGGGACAGGGGACTACGAGCAGTACTTC. It encodes CATSRSPGTGDYEQYF.